A single sample is the source of the 16 T cell receptor beta chains below, sequenced in a study of molecular identifiers for immune sequencing clone quantification. TCRdb passed the PCR reads through MiXCR, listing each CDR3 protein once. Of about 500,000 distinct CDR3 sequences in the sample, 25% were seen once. The material sequenced was naive CD8+ T cells from blood, with Jurkat cell RNA spiked in. Subset indicated: FACS-sorted CD8+CD4-CCR7+CD45RA+ naive T cells. The receptors come from a human donor in good health. Some libraries in this study had Jurkat cell RNA spiked in.

This clonotype occurred many times. The V and J genes are TRBV5-1 and TRBJ2-7; D ambiguous. Germline V gene sequence: CDR1 SGHRS, CDR2 YFSETQ. The CDR3 contains 10 residues. Deletions cut 5 bases from V and 6 bases from J, with 6 bases between. The CDR3 protein is CASRVTEQYF. The CDR3 bases are TGCGCCAGCAGAGTTACCGAGCAGTACTTC.

This clonotype turned up a few times. The CDR3 coding sequence is TGTGCCAGCAGCCAAGATTTAACCAGCACAGATACGCAGTATTTT. Encoded protein: CASSQDLTSTDTQYF. The V call is TRBV4-2, the J call TRBJ2-3, with D hard to call. Trimming shortened V by 0 bases and J by 0 bases, and 7 bases separated the two germline ends. Germline loops: CDR1 LGHNA, CDR2 YNFKEQ. This CDR3 has 15 amino acids.

This clonotype was detected a few times. The chain uses TRBV6-1 and TRBJ2-5; 9 bases map to TRBD2. The CDR3 extends over 18 amino acids. With 0 bases clipped from V and 2 bases from J, the junction kept 10 bases outside the gene matches. Per the germline V gene, CDR1 is MNHNS and CDR2 is SASEGT. CDR3 region: CASSEARSRGGFQETQYF. The CDR3 nucleotides are TGTGCCAGCAGTGAAGCCCGCTCGCGGGGGGGCTTTCAAGAGACCCAGTACTTC.

This clonotype was counted ten times or more. This rearrangement joins TRBV7-9 to TRBJ2-5; a weak D match, TRBD2 (5 bases). Trimming pared 5 bases from V and 2 bases from J, leaving 15 bases between. Germline V gene data show CDR1 as SEHNR and CDR2 as FQNEAQ (reference sequence). The CDR3 is made up of 15 amino acids. Here the CDR3 reads CASSPLLGVQETQYF. CDR3 coding DNA: TGTGCCAGCAGCCCCCTCCTCGGGGTTCAAGAGACCCAGTACTTC.

This clonotype turned up a few times. The chain recombines TRBV6-5 with TRBJ2-7; D is unresolved. The ends were cut back, 2 bases at V and 3 bases at J, with 11 bases in the middle. Germline CDR1 reads MNHEY; CDR2 reads SVGAGI. The CDR3 covers 14 residues. The CDR3 here is CASSYADRYYEQYF. The CDR3 DNA reads as TGTGCCAGCAGTTACGCCGACCGGTACTACGAGCAGTACTTC.

This clonotype was seen ten or more times. The chain couples TRBV7-9 to TRBJ1-1, with D perhaps TRBD1 (5 bases). The V gene lost 2 bases and the J gene lost 11 bases, with 12 bases spanning the gap. The V gene's germline CDR1 is SEHNR and CDR2 FQNEAQ (reference sequence). CDR3 size: 12 residues. The chain's CDR3 is CASSLWGREAFF. The CDR3 nucleotides read TGTGCCAGCAGCTTATGGGGCAGGGAGGCTTTCTTT.

This clonotype occurred a few times. The chain carries TRBV5-6 and TRBJ2-4; D may be TRBD2 (5 bases). V lost 3 bases and J lost 0, with 13 bases in between. This CDR3 has 16 amino acids. Germline assignment: CDR1 SGHDT and CDR2 YYEEEE. CDR3 region: CASSSTSRAAKNIQYF. The CDR3 bases are TGTGCCAGCAGCTCGACTTCGCGGGCAGCCAAAAACATTCAGTACTTC.

On this clonotype itself: A read error may explain this, as a much larger clone is one base away. The V and J genes are TRBV30 and TRBJ1-1, with D perhaps TRBD1 (5 bases). CDR3 length equals 13 residues. With 0 bases removed from V and 4 bases from J, the gap between germline ends came to 9 bases. Germline lookup yields CDR1 GTSNPN and CDR2 SVGIG (reference sequence). The CDR3 sequence: CAWSVSGTTEAFF. CDR3 in DNA: TGTGCCTGGAGTGTTTCGGGGACCACTGAAGCTTTCTTT.

As for this clonotype: A much larger clone lies a single base off, so this may be a read error. The V gene is TRBV7-9, the J gene TRBJ2-7; 9 nucleotides line up with TRBD1. CDR1 SEHNR and CDR2 FQNEAQ come from the germline V gene (reference sequence). The CDR3 consists of 14 residues. Losses at the gene ends were 8 bases for V and 3 bases for J; bases not matched to a gene: 8. The CDR3 is CASGWRDRDYEQYF. The CDR3 DNA reads TGTGCCAGCGGCTGGCGGGACAGGGACTACGAGCAGTACTTC.

This clonotype was observed at least ten times. V usage is TRBV11-2 and J usage is TRBJ1-1, with a possible D match to TRBD1 (5 bases). This CDR3 comprises 14 residues. V was shortened by 3 bases and J by 3 bases, with 11 bases between the two germline ends. From germline, CDR1 is SGHAT and CDR2 FQNNGV. This chain's CDR3 is CASSFNQGHTEAFF. The DNA for the CDR3 is TGTGCCAGCAGCTTTAACCAGGGACACACTGAAGCTTTCTTT.

About this clonotype: Sequence at one end of the junction differs from germline and may be a read error. The V gene is TRBV20-1, the J gene TRBJ2-3, with TRBD2 matching over 8 bases. Germline V CDR1 and CDR2: DFQATT, SNEGSKA (reference sequence). The CDR3 covers 15 residues. This CDR3 is CGARGDGGGTDARYF. DNA of the CDR3: TGCGGTGCTAGGGGTGACGGGGGGGGCACAGATGCGCGGTATTTT.

The chain carries TRBV5-6 and TRBJ2-1, with 13 bases that match TRBD2. J lost 4 bases, V lost 4 bases, and 2 bases had no gene match. Germline CDR1 is SGHDT and CDR2 is YYEEEE. The CDR3 totals 15 residues. The CDR3 coding sequence is TGTGCCAGCAGCGCGGGACTAGCGGGATACAATGAGCAGTTCTTC. Protein sequence: CASSAGLAGYNEQFF.

The chain joins TRBV6-5 to TRBJ1-6; D is possibly TRBD1 (6 bases). This CDR3 has 13 amino acids. In germline, CDR1 is MNHEY, CDR2 SVGAGI. The ends were cut back, 6 bases at V and 10 bases at J, with 13 bases in the middle. Here the CDR3 DNA reads TGTGCCAGCAGATCAGGGGTCGGATCACCCCTCCACTTT. The encoded protein is CASRSGVGSPLHF.

The rearrangement links TRBV5-4 to TRBJ1-1, with D possibly matching TRBD1 (6 bases). CDR3 length equals 15 residues. Deletions cut 4 bases from V and 1 base from J, with 14 bases between. Germline CDR1 reads SGHNT; CDR2 reads YYREEE (reference sequence). CDR3 in DNA: TGTGCCAGCAGCCGACGACGGGGGCCGAACACTGAAGCTTTCTTT. It encodes CASSRRRGPNTEAFF.

On this clonotype itself: A far larger clone lies a single base away; this is likely a read error. The final CDR3 position lacks the conserved phenylalanine or tryptophan, pointing to a likely read error. The chain recombines TRBV5-3 with TRBJ2-3; D is ambiguous. TRBV5-3 is designated an ORF whose function remains uncertain. The CDR3 totals 10 residues. Here the CDR3 reads CASSSDTQYL. The CDR3 DNA reads TGTGCCAGCAGCTCGGATACGCAGTATCTT.

The chain uses TRBV7-3 and TRBJ2-1; 7 bases align to TRBD2. This CDR3 has 11 amino acids. In germline, CDR1 is SGHTA, CDR2 FQGTGA. The ends lost 4 bases at V and 9 bases at J; junction bases unmatched: 0. In DNA, the CDR3 is TGTGCCAGCAGCTGGGGGGGTGAGCAGTTCTTC. This encodes CASSWGGEQFF.